Below, 20 T cell receptor beta chains from the same sample are listed, as sequenced in a study of T cell responses to AZD1222 COVID-19 vaccine. Generated by immunoSEQ multiplex PCR, the TCRdb table keeps only in-frame clones and is missing some. The sample consists of 120,000 to 150,000 clones, less than 95% of them appearing once. The input for sequencing was peripheral blood, taken on day 0 of AZD1222 vaccination. Receptors originate from an adult in good health.

The J gene is TRBJ2-7, the V gene TRBV4-1, with TRBD1 matching 7 bases. Per the germline V gene, CDR1 is MGHRA and CDR2 is YSYEKL. V gave up 1 base and J gave up 2 bases; unmatched junction bases: 5. The CDR3 consists of 15 residues. CDR3 region: CASSQGQGRTYEQYF. The DNA for the CDR3 is TGCGCCAGCAGCCAAGGACAGGGTAGAACCTACGAGCAGTACTTC.

The V gene is TRBV18, the J gene TRBJ1-2; 7 positions agree with TRBD1. V trimming: 5 bases; J trimming: 8 bases; junction bases outside the gene matches: 8. Germline V gene lookup returns CDR1 KGHSH and CDR2 LQKENI. CDR3 length: 13 residues. This chain's CDR3 is CASSADRQGGYTF. CDR3 coding DNA: TGTGCCAGCTCAGCGGACAGGCAGGGAGGCTACACCTTC.

The rearrangement uses TRBV11-2 and TRBJ1-2; D is ambiguous. Trimming left V 1 base short and J 4 bases short, with 10 bases between. CDR1 SGHAT and CDR2 FQNNGV come from the germline V gene. The CDR3 is 14 residues long. The CDR3 bases are TGTGCCAGCAGCTTAGGGGGTGCGGGCTATGGCTACACCTTC. Translating gives CASSLGGAGYGYTF.

The V call is TRBV7-9, the J call TRBJ2-7, with 8 bases fitting TRBD1. V gave up 4 bases and J gave up 3 bases; unmatched junction bases: 5. The CDR3 runs to 14 residues. Germline V gene lookup returns CDR1 SEHNR and CDR2 FQNEAQ (reference sequence). The CDR3 loop is CASSSGDRSYEQYF. DNA for the CDR3: TGTGCCAGCAGCTCGGGGGACAGGAGCTACGAGCAGTACTTC.

The chain couples TRBV5-5 to TRBJ2-1, with D possibly being TRBD2 (5 bases). Germline V gene sequence: CDR1 SGHKS, CDR2 YYEKEE (reference sequence). This CDR3 region has 16 residues. The V and J ends lost 3 bases and 2 bases respectively, with 15 bases between them. The CDR3 bases are TGTGCCAGCAGCTCACGTAGCGTACTACCCTACAATGAGCAGTTCTTC. Its translation: CASSSRSVLPYNEQFF.

The chain links TRBV7-9 to TRBJ1-5, with 7 bases lining up with TRBD1. In germline, CDR1 is SEHNR, CDR2 FQNEAQ (reference sequence). The J segment lost 4 bases and the V segment lost 5 bases, leaving 5 bases of the junction unmatched. The CDR3 is made up of 14 amino acids. Here the CDR3 reads CASSGTESNQPQHF. The CDR3 coding sequence is TGTGCCAGCAGCGGGACAGAGTCAAATCAGCCCCAGCATTTT.

The chain employs TRBV18 and TRBJ2-3; perhaps TRBD1 as D (5 bases). V dropped 3 bases and J dropped 4 bases, with 17 bases sitting between them. This CDR3 contains 16 residues. Germline loops: CDR1 KGHSH, CDR2 LQKENI. The CDR3 sequence: CASSPSLTEIADTQYF. CDR3 bases: TGTGCCAGCTCACCGTCGTTGACAGAAATAGCAGATACGCAGTATTTT. The full variable domain, rest sourced from reference TRBV18 and TRBJ2-3, is NAGVMQNPRHLVRRRGQEARLRCSPMKGHSHVYWYRQLPEEGLKFMVYLQKENIIDESGMPKERFSAEFPKEGPSILRIQQVVRGDSAAYFCASSPSLTEIADTQYFGPGTRLTVL.

The chain has TRBV18 and TRBJ1-4, with 9 bases lining up with TRBD1. Per the germline V gene, CDR1 is KGHSH and CDR2 is LQKENI. The CDR3 runs 14 residues. With V trimmed by 6 bases and J by 8 bases, 7 bases remained unmatched. The CDR3 loop reads CASSTNRGQEKLFF. CDR3 nucleotides: TGTGCCAGCTCTACGAACAGGGGGCAAGAAAAACTGTTTTTT. The full variable domain, in which reference TRBV18 and TRBJ1-4 provide the parts outside the CDR3, is NAGVMQNPRHLVRRRGQEARLRCSPMKGHSHVYWYRQLPEEGLKFMVYLQKENIIDESGMPKERFSAEFPKEGPSILRIQQVVRGDSAAYFCASSTNRGQEKLFFGSGTQLSVL.

V gene TRBV19 combines with J gene TRBJ1-4; TRBD1 matches at 8 bases. The CDR3 has 15 amino acids. Germline values: CDR1 LNHDA, CDR2 SQIVND (reference sequence). V shed 5 bases, J shed 8 bases, and the junction held 10 bases outside the gene matches. CDR3 sequence reads: CASSARDRSTEKLFF. CDR3 DNA: TGTGCCAGTAGTGCCCGGGACAGGTCAACCGAAAAACTGTTTTTT.

This chain links TRBV29-1 with TRBJ2-1, with 8 bases identical to TRBD2. The ends lost 6 bases at V and 12 bases at J; junction bases unmatched: 13. The germline V gene encodes CDR1 SQVTM and CDR2 ANQGSEA. The CDR3 loop spans 13 amino acids. In DNA form, the CDR3 reads TGCAGCGTAGATTGGACTAGCCCGGGAGTGCAGTTCTTC. Translating gives CSVDWTSPGVQFF.

The rearrangement joins TRBV3-1 (or the pseudogene TRBV3-2) to TRBJ2-1; 11 bases match TRBD2. From germline, CDR1 is LGHDT and CDR2 YNNKEL (reference sequence). The CDR3 runs 18 residues. Trimming cost V 1 base and J 5 bases; bases outside gene matches: 10. The CDR3 bases are TGTGCCAGCAGCCAAGGGTTCACTAGCGGGGGCTGGGACAATGAGCAGTTCTTC. The encoded protein is CASSQGFTSGGWDNEQFF.

This clone was detected only once. This chain links TRBV30 with TRBJ1-1; D unresolved. The CDR3 runs 14 residues. The V and J ends lost 4 bases and 1 base respectively, with 13 bases between them. Per germline, CDR1 GTSNPN and CDR2 SVGIG (reference sequence). The CDR3 nucleotides read TGTGCCTGGACCAAGGGTTGGGAGAACACTGAAGCTTTCTTT. It is translated as CAWTKGWENTEAFF. Supplemented by reference TRBV30 and TRBJ1-1, the full variable domain reads SQTIHQWPATLVQPVGSPLSLECTVEGTSNPNLYWYRQAAGRGLQLLFYSVGIGQISSEVPQNLSASRPQDRQFILSSKKLLLSDSGFYLCAWTKGWENTEAFFGQGTRLTVV.

V gene TRBV11-2 combines with J gene TRBJ1-6; tentatively, D is TRBD1 (5 bases). Germline values: CDR1 SGHAT, CDR2 FQNNGV. This CDR3 spans 15 amino acids. Trimming shortened V by 5 bases and J by 7 bases, and 15 bases separated the two germline ends. This chain's CDR3 is CASSGPGTENSPLHF. The DNA of the CDR3 is TGTGCCAGCAGCGGGCCCGGGACGGAAAATTCACCCCTCCACTTT. Together with reference TRBV11-2 and TRBJ1-6, the CDR3 gives the full variable domain: EAGVAQSPRYKIIEKRQSVAFWCNPISGHATLYWYQQILGQGPKLLIQFQNNGVVDDSQLPKDRFSAERLKGVDSTLKIQPAKLEDSAVYLCASSGPGTENSPLHFGNGTRLTVT.

The chain employs TRBV19 and TRBJ1-2; 11 bases match TRBD1. There are 13 residues in the CDR3. CDR1 and CDR2 (germline): LNHDA, SQIVND (reference sequence). V trimming: 7 bases; J trimming: 6 bases; junction bases outside the gene matches: 4. In DNA, the CDR3 is TGTGCCAGTAACGGACAGGGGGCGGATGGCTACACCTTC. Translated: CASNGQGADGYTF. Based on the CDR3 plus reference TRBV19 and TRBJ1-2, the full variable domain is DGGITQSPKYLFRKEGQNVTLSCEQNLNHDAMYWYRQDPGQGLRLIYYSQIVNDFQKGDIAEGYSVSREKKESFPLTVTSAQKNPTAFYLCASNGQGADGYTFGSGTRLTVV.

CDR3 DNA: TGTGCCAGCAGCCGATCGGGAGGGGGCTCCTATAATTCACCCCTCCACTTT. It codes for CASSRSGGGSYNSPLHF. The chain is built from TRBV3-1 (or the pseudogene TRBV3-2) and TRBJ1-6; weak D call: TRBD1 (6 bases). V lost 4 bases and J 0 bases, leaving 13 bases between the germline ends. This CDR3 has 17 residues. Germline V CDR1 and CDR2: LGHDT, YNNKEL (reference sequence).

The CDR3: CASSLRQGSSNTEAFF. The CDR3 bases are TGTGCCAGCTCTCTCCGACAGGGGTCCTCGAACACTGAAGCTTTCTTT. The gene calls are TRBV18 and TRBJ1-1; 8 bases align to TRBD1. Trimming took 6 bases from V and 1 from J; bases not matched to a gene: 10. Germline assignment: CDR1 KGHSH and CDR2 LQKENI. This CDR3 contains 16 residues.

The chain couples TRBV7-9 to TRBJ1-2; D is possibly TRBD1 (5 bases). The CDR3 is 14 residues long. The V end was cut by 1 base, the J end by 4 bases, with 10 bases between. The germline V gene encodes CDR1 SEHNR and CDR2 FQNEAQ (reference sequence). The CDR3 sequence: CASSLGGSGYGYTF. CDR3 in DNA: TGTGCCAGCAGCTTAGGGGGCTCGGGCTATGGCTACACCTTC.

J is TRBJ2-3 and V is TRBV5-1; D perhaps matches TRBD2 (6 bases). The germline V and J ends were trimmed by 4 bases and 4 bases, with 25 bases remaining between them. The CDR3 length is 18 residues. CDR1 and CDR2 from the germline V gene are SGHRS and YFSETQ. The DNA of the CDR3 is TGCGCCAGCAGCCATATAACCATATGGCGGGGCGTTGCAGATACGCAGTATTTT. Its protein product is CASSHITIWRGVADTQYF.

The J gene is TRBJ1-4, the V gene TRBV11-2; 7 bases line up with TRBD1. The J segment lost 0 bases and the V segment lost 5 bases, leaving 12 bases of the junction unmatched. This CDR3 spans 18 amino acids. CDR1 and CDR2 (germline): SGHAT, FQNNGV. The CDR3 reads CASSLGTAETATNEKLFF. CDR3 DNA: TGTGCCAGCAGCCTAGGGACAGCAGAGACCGCAACTAATGAAAAACTGTTTTTT. The complete variable domain, with remaining parts taken from reference TRBV11-2 and TRBJ1-4, reads EAGVAQSPRYKIIEKRQSVAFWCNPISGHATLYWYQQILGQGPKLLIQFQNNGVVDDSQLPKDRFSAERLKGVDSTLKIQPAKLEDSAVYLCASSLGTAETATNEKLFFGSGTQLSVL.

Here the CDR3 reads CASSQGQGPADTQYF. DNA for the CDR3: TGTGCCAGCAGCCAGGGACAGGGGCCCGCAGATACGCAGTATTTT. The chain links TRBV5-7 to TRBJ2-3; 10 nucleotides line up with TRBD1. TRBV5-7 falls under the ORF class, with uncertain function. There are 15 residues in the CDR3. V trimming: 4 bases; J trimming: 4 bases; junction bases outside the gene matches: 6.